This TCR beta chain was identified during a study of OX40 agonist ivuxolimab in advanced cancers. Overall study context: Patients received ivuxolimab, an agonistic anti-OX40 (CD134) antibody. The mean age was roughly 60 years, ranging from about 23 to 85, with less than 90% of participants male. The dose of intravenous ivuxolimab that patients received every 2 weeks ranged from 0.01 to 10 mg/kg.

Study results and limitations: Clones of CD4+ and CD8+ blood T cells grew by week 6 at doses of 0.1 to 3.0 mg/kg.

A word on this clone: Its antigen is as yet unknown.

CDR1 and CDR2 (germline): SGDLS, YYNGEE. Unmatched junction bases numbered 19, after V lost 9 bases and J lost 1 base. The CDR3 contains 19 residues. Profiled with immunoSEQ multiplex PCR; TCRdb holds only in-frame clones, not every one. The sample holds just under 85,000 clones, around 85% seen once. V and J are TRBV9 and TRBJ2-5; 12 bases are a match to TRBD1. The sequence was collected from an adult with an advanced solid tumor such as melanoma, head and neck, liver or kidney cancer. The sequencing here drew on CD4+ or CD8+ T cells sorted from blood, taken in a trial of the OX40 agonist ivuxolimab. The CDR3, as DNA: TGTGCCAAAGCGCCAGGGGACAGGGGGCTTCCAAGCCTCCAAGAGACCCAGTACTTC. This sequence encodes CAKAPGDRGLPSLQETQYF.